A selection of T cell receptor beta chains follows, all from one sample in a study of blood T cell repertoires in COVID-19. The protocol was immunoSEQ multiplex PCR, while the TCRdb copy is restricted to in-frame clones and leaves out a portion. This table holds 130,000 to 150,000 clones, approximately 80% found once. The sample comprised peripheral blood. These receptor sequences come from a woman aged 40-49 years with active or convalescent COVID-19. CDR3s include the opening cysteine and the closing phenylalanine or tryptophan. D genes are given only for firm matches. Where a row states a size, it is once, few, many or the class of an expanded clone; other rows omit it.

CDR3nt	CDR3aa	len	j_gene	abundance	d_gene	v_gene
TGCAGCGTTGAGGAGGACAGGGCTTACACTGAAGCTTTCTTT	CSVEEDRAYTEAFF	14	TRBJ1-1	-	TRBD1	TRBV29-1
TGTGCCAGCAGCTTCTATAGGCTAGTTAGGTCCTACGAGCAGTACTTC	CASSFYRLVRSYEQYF	16	TRBJ2-7	few	-	TRBV5-8
TGTGCCAGCAGTTACGGCAGGGACAAGGGCTACACCTTC	CASSYGRDKGYTF	13	TRBJ1-2	-	-	TRBV6-6
TGTGCCACCAGTCAGGGGTTAAGCTCTGGAAACACCATATATTTT	CATSQGLSSGNTIYF	15	TRBJ1-3	-	-	TRBV24-1
TGTGCCAGCAGCCAATCTGCGGGAAGCGGAGGCTACACCTTC	CASSQSAGSGGYTF	14	TRBJ1-2	few	-	TRBV3-1/TRBV3-2
TGCAGCGTTGAAGGTGGAGGGGGGGCGCGAGAAAAACTGTTTTTT	CSVEGGGGAREKLFF	15	TRBJ1-4	-	-	TRBV29-1
TGCGCCAGCAGCCTGACAGGGATGGAACAGCCCCAGCATTTT	CASSLTGMEQPQHF	14	TRBJ1-5	-	TRBD1	TRBV5-1
TGTGCCAGCAGTGTGGGACAGGGTTTCCTCTACGAGCAGTACTTC	CASSVGQGFLYEQYF	15	TRBJ2-7	-	TRBD1	TRBV28
TGTGCCAGCAGTCACTGGACAGGGAATGAAAAACTGTTTTTT	CASSHWTGNEKLFF	14	TRBJ1-4	-	TRBD1	TRBV6-2/TRBV6-3
TGTGCCAGTAGTATAAGGGGCAGCCTGGGCTCAGATACGCAGTATTTT	CASSIRGSLGSDTQYF	16	TRBJ2-3	-	-	TRBV19
TGCGCCAGCAGCTTTGGAACCCGGGAGGAGACCCAGTACTTC	CASSFGTREETQYF	14	TRBJ2-5	-	-	TRBV5-1
TGTGCCAGCTCCCCCCAAGCTACCGGGGAGCTGTTTTTT	CASSPQATGELFF	13	TRBJ2-2	-	-	TRBV18
TGTGCCAGCAGCCGAAGGGGGCAACTAGGGGGCTATGGCTACACCTTC	CASSRRGQLGGYGYTF	16	TRBJ1-2	-	TRBD1	TRBV28
TGTGCCATCAGTACGGGACAGGGCAATCAGCCCCAGCATTTT	CAISTGQGNQPQHF	14	TRBJ1-5	-	TRBD1	TRBV10-3
TGTGCCAGCAGCTTAGCTTCCGGGTTGCAGTACTTC	CASSLASGLQYF	12	TRBJ2-7	-	-	TRBV7-2
TGTGCCAGCAGGGTGCAGGGCGGTCAGCCCCAGCATTTT	CASRVQGGQPQHF	13	TRBJ1-5	-	-	TRBV28
TGTGCCAGCAAACTGGGGGGGTTGGCCTACGAGCAGTACTTC	CASKLGGLAYEQYF	14	TRBJ2-7	-	TRBD2	TRBV6-5
TGTGCCAGCAGCCGAGGGACAGACCTCTCTGGAAACACCATATATTTT	CASSRGTDLSGNTIYF	16	TRBJ1-3	-	TRBD1	TRBV7-9
TGTGCCAGCAGCGTAGTCCCAGGGGGCATCACAGATACGCAGTATTTT	CASSVVPGGITDTQYF	16	TRBJ2-3	-	TRBD1	TRBV9
TGCGCCAGCAGCTTGGAGCGGGGGGCCACTGAAGCTTTCTTT	CASSLERGATEAFF	14	TRBJ1-1	-	-	TRBV5-1
TGTGCCTCGAGACTAGCGGGAGCGCCGGATACGCAGTATTTT	CASRLAGAPDTQYF	14	TRBJ2-3	-	TRBD2	TRBV30
TGTGCCAGCAGCTTACCGGGAGTTAATGAAAAACTGTTTTTT	CASSLPGVNEKLFF	14	TRBJ1-4	-	-	TRBV7-9
TGTGCCAGCAGCGCCGGGACTAGCGGTAATGAGCAGTTCTTC	CASSAGTSGNEQFF	14	TRBJ2-1	-	TRBD2	TRBV11-2
TGTGCCAGCAGCTTAGGGGGCGGGGGGCCAAACTATGGCTACACCTTC	CASSLGGGGPNYGYTF	16	TRBJ1-2	-	-	TRBV7-8
TGTGCCAGCAGCTTATTACCAGTTGCAGATGAAAAACTGTTTTTT	CASSLLPVADEKLFF	15	TRBJ1-4	-	-	TRBV7-9
TGTGCCAGCAGTTACGATCGGTCACCCCTCCACTTT	CASSYDRSPLHF	12	TRBJ1-6	-	-	TRBV6-5
TGTGCCTGGAGTGTACTAACCCTAGAGCAGTTCTTC	CAWSVLTLEQFF	12	TRBJ2-1	-	-	TRBV30
TGTGCCAGCAGCCAAGCTTATGGCGGCCTAGATACGCAGTATTTT	CASSQAYGGLDTQYF	15	TRBJ2-3	-	-	TRBV3-1/TRBV3-2